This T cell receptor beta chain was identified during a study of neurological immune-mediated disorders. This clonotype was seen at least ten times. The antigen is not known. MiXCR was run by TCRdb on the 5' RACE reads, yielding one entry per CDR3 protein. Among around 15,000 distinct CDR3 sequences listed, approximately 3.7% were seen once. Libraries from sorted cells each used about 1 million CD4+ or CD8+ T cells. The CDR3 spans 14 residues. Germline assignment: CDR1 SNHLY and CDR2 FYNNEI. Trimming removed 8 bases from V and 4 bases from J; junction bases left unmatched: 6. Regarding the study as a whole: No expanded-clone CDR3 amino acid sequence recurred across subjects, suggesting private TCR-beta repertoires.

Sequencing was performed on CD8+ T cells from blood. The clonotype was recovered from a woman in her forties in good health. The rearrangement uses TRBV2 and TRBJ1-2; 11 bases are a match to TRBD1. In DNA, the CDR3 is TGTGCCAGCCGAGGACAGGGGGCGGTCTATGGCTACACCTTC. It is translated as CASRGQGAVYGYTF.